These T cell receptor beta chains were read from a single sample in a study of blood T cells in healthy people across ages. Each CDR3 protein is one row after TCRdb ran MiXCR on the 5' RACE reads. Among about 720,000 distinct CDR3 sequences, 22% were seen once, and the ten largest hold less than 25%. Sequencing used blood. The receptors were gathered from a man aged 65 to 79 in good health. CDR3s include the opening cysteine and the closing phenylalanine or tryptophan. Each record gives: D gene, J gene, clone size, V gene, CDR3 length, CDR3 DNA, CDR3 protein. D genes are given only for firm matches. Only part of the rows carry a size: once, few, many, or a class if the clone is expanded.

d_gene: .; j_gene: TRBJ1-3; abundance: .; v_gene: TRBV6-1; len: 15; CDR3nt: TGTGCCAGCAGTGATTCAGTGGAAACTGGAAACACCATATATTTT; CDR3aa: CASSDSVETGNTIYF
d_gene: TRBD1; j_gene: TRBJ2-6; abundance: few; v_gene: TRBV2; len: 15; CDR3nt: TGTGCCAGCAGAACAGGGGTAGGTGGGGCCAACGTCCTGACTTTC; CDR3aa: CASRTGVGGANVLTF
d_gene: TRBD1; j_gene: TRBJ2-5; abundance: once; v_gene: TRBV27; len: 15; CDR3nt: TGTGCCAGCAGTTCCCGGGACAGGGGTGGCGAGACCCAGTACTTC; CDR3aa: CASSSRDRGGETQYF
d_gene: .; j_gene: TRBJ2-5; abundance: few; v_gene: TRBV7-2; len: 16; CDR3nt: TGTGCCAGCAGACTACAACCGGCTAGCGATCGAGAGACCCAGTACTTC; CDR3aa: CASRLQPASDRETQYF
d_gene: .; j_gene: TRBJ2-4; abundance: .; v_gene: TRBV12-3/TRBV12-4; len: 12; CDR3nt: TGTGCCAGCAGCCCCGCCCGAAACATTCAGTACTTC; CDR3aa: CASSPARNIQYF
d_gene: .; j_gene: TRBJ2-4; abundance: few; v_gene: TRBV13; len: 13; CDR3nt: TGTGCCAGCAGCTTACAGGGCGTTAACATTCAGTACTTC; CDR3aa: CASSLQGVNIQYF
d_gene: TRBD2; j_gene: TRBJ2-1; abundance: .; v_gene: TRBV5-1; len: 17; CDR3nt: TGCGCCAGCAGCTTACTAGGACTAGCGGGAGCCTACAATGAGCAGTTCTTC; CDR3aa: CASSLLGLAGAYNEQFF
d_gene: TRBD1; j_gene: TRBJ1-5; abundance: .; v_gene: TRBV20-1; len: 15; CDR3nt: TGCAGTGCTCAGGGACAGGGGGTAAGGTCTCAGCCCCAGCATTTT; CDR3aa: CSAQGQGVRSQPQHF
d_gene: .; j_gene: TRBJ2-5; abundance: once; v_gene: TRBV28; len: 12; CDR3nt: TGTGCCAGCAGCCTCCCTTCCGAAGGGCAGTACTTC; CDR3aa: CASSLPSEGQYF
d_gene: .; j_gene: TRBJ2-3; abundance: few; v_gene: TRBV24-1; len: 15; CDR3nt: TGTGCCACCAGTGAAACCGGGACTCCCACAGATACGCAGTATTTT; CDR3aa: CATSETGTPTDTQYF
d_gene: .; j_gene: TRBJ1-4; abundance: many; v_gene: TRBV29-1; len: 14; CDR3nt: TGCAGCGTTGTTGGGGGGTCGACTAATGAAAAACTGTTTTTT; CDR3aa: CSVVGGSTNEKLFF
d_gene: .; j_gene: TRBJ2-7; abundance: .; v_gene: TRBV12-3/TRBV12-4; len: 13; CDR3nt: TGTGCCAGCAGTCTCCATAGCGGTTACGAGCAGTACTTC; CDR3aa: CASSLHSGYEQYF
d_gene: .; j_gene: TRBJ2-3; abundance: few; v_gene: TRBV12-3/TRBV12-4; len: 14; CDR3nt: TGTGCCACGCAGTTGTTGGGGGTGACAGATACGCAGTATTTT; CDR3aa: CATQLLGVTDTQYF
d_gene: .; j_gene: TRBJ1-6; abundance: .; v_gene: TRBV7-2; len: 15; CDR3nt: TGTGCCAGCAGCTTTAAGGGGGGGATTAATTCACCCCTCCACTTT; CDR3aa: CASSFKGGINSPLHF
d_gene: .; j_gene: TRBJ2-1; abundance: few; v_gene: TRBV7-2; len: 14; CDR3nt: TGTGCCAGCACCAAAGGGCGGTCTAACAATGAGCAGTTCTTC; CDR3aa: CASTKGRSNNEQFF